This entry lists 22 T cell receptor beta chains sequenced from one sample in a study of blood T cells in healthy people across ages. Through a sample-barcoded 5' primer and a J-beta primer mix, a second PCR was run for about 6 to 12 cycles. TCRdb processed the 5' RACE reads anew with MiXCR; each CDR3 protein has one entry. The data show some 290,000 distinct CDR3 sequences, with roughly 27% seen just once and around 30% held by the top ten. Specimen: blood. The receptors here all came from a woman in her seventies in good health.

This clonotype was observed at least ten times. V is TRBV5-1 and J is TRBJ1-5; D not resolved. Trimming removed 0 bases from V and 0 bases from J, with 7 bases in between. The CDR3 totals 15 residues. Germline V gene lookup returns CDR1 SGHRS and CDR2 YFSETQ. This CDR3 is CASSLEGYSNQPQHF. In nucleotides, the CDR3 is TGCGCCAGCAGCTTGGAGGGTTATAGCAATCAGCCCCAGCATTTT.

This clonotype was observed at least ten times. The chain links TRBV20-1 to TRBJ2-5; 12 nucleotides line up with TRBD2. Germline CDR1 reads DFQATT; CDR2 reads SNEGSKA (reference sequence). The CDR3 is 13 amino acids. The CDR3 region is CAWTSGKGETQYF. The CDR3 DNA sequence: TGCGCCTGGACTAGCGGGAAGGGAGAGACCCAGTACTTC.

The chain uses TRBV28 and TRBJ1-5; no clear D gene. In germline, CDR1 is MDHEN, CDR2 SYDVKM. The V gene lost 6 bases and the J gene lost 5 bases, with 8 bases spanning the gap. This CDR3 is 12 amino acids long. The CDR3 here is CASRLGDQPQHF. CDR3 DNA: TGTGCCAGCAGACTAGGAGATCAGCCCCAGCATTTT.

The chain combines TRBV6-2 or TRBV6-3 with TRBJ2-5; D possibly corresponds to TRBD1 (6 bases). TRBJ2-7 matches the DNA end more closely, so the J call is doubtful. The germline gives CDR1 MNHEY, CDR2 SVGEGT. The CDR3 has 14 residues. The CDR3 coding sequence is TGTGCCAGCAGACTACAGGGTTCAACCTACGAGCAGTACTTC. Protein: CASRLQGSTYEQYF.

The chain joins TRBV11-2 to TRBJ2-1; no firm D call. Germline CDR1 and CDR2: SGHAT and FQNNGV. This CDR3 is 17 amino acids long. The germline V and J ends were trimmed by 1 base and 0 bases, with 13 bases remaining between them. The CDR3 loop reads CASSLVSGFSSYNEQFF. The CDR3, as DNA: TGTGCCAGCAGCTTAGTATCTGGCTTCAGCTCCTACAATGAGCAGTTCTTC.

In DNA, the CDR3 is TGTGCCAGCACCCGGGACAGTTTTTACGAGCAGTACTTC. Its protein is CASTRDSFYEQYF. J is TRBJ2-7 and V is TRBV7-9; 7 nucleotides match TRBD1. The V segment lost 7 bases and the J segment 4 bases; nucleotides outside the gene matches: 7. The germline V gene encodes CDR1 SEHNR and CDR2 FQNEAQ (reference sequence). There are 13 residues in the CDR3.

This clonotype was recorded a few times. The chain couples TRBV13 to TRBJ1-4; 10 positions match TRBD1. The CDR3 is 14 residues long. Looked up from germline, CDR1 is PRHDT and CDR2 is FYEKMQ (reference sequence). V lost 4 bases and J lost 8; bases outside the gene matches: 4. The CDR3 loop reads CASSSGDRGEKLFF. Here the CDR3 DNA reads TGTGCCAGCAGCTCTGGGGACAGGGGCGAAAAACTGTTTTTT.

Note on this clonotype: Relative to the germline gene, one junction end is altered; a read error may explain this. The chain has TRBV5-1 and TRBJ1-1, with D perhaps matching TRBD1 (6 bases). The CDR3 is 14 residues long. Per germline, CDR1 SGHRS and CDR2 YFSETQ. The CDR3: CASSLGGRSTEAFF. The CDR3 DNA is TGCGCCAGTAGCTTGGGGGGGCGTAGCACTGAAGCTTTCTTT.

The CDR3 is CASSHSWDFFQFF. The CDR3 DNA is TGTGCCAGCAGCCATTCCTGGGACTTTTTCCAGTTCTTC. The chain links TRBV14 to TRBJ2-5, with D possibly being TRBD2 (6 bases). The J call is uncertain, as TRBJ2-1 better fits the DNA end. Germline V gene lookup returns CDR1 SGHDN and CDR2 FVKESK. CDR3 length: 13 amino acids.

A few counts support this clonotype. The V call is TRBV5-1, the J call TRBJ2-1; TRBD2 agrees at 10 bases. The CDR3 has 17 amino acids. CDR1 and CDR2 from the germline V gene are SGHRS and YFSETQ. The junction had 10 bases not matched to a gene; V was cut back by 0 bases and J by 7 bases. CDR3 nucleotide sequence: TGCGCCAGCAGCTTGGATTCTAGCGGGAGCATGGGGAATGAGCAGTTCTTC. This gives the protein CASSLDSSGSMGNEQFF.

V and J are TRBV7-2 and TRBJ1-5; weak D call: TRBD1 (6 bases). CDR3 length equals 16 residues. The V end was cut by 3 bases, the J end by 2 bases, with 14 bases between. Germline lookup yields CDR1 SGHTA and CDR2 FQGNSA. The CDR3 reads CASSLMGATGNQPQHF. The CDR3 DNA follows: TGTGCCAGCAGCTTGATGGGGGCGACGGGCAATCAGCCCCAGCATTTT.

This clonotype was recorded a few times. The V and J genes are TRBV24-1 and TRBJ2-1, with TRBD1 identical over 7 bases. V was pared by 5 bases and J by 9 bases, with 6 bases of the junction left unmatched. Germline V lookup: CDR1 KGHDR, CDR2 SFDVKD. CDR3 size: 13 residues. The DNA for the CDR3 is TGTGCCACCAGTGGACAGGGTTTAGGTGAGCAGTTCTTC. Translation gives CATSGQGLGEQFF.

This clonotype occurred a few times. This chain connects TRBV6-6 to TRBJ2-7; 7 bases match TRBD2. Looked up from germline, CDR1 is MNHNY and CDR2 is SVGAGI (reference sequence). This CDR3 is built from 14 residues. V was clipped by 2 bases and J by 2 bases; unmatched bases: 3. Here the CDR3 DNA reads TGTGCCAGCAGTTACGGGAGGGAGGCCTACGAGCAGTACTTC. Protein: CASSYGREAYEQYF.

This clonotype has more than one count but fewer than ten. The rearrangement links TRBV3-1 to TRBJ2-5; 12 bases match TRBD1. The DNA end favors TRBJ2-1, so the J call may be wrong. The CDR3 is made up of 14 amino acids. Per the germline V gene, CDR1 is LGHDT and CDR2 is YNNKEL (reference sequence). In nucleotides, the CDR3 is TGTGCCAGCAGCCAGGGACAGGGGGCGCGGGAGCAGTTCTTC. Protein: CASSQGQGAREQFF.

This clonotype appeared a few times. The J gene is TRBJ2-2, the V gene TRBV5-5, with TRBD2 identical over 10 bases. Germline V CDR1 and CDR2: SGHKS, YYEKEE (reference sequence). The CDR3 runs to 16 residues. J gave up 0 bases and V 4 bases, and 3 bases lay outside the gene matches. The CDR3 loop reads CASSLGLAANTGELFF. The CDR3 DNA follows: TGTGCCAGCAGCCTTGGACTAGCGGCGAACACCGGGGAGCTGTTTTTT. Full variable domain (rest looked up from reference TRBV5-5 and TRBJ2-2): DAGVTQSPTHLIKTRGQQVTLRCSPISGHKSVSWYQQVLGQGPQFIFQYYEKEERGRGNFPDRFSARQFPNYSSELNVNALLLGDSALYLCASSLGLAANTGELFFGEGSRLTVL.

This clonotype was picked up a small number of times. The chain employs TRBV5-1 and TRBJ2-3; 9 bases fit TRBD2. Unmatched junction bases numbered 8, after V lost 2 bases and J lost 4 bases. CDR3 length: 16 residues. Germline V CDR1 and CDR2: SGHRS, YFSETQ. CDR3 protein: CASSFSGTSKSDTQYF. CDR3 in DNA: TGCGCCAGCAGCTTCTCCGGGACTAGCAAGTCAGATACGCAGTATTTT.

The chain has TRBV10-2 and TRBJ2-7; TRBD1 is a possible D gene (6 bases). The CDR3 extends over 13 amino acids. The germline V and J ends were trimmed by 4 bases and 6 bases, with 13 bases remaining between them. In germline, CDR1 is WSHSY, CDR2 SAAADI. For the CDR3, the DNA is TGCGCCAGCAGTGCAACGACAGGAGGCGAGCAGTACTTC. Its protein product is CASSATTGGEQYF.

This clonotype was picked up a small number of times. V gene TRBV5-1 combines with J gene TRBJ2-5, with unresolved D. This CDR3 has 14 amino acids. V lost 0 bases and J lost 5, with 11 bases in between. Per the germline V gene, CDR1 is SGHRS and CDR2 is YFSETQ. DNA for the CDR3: TGCGCCAGCAGCTTGGCCCCAGTGGGGGAGACCCAGTACTTC. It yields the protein CASSLAPVGETQYF.

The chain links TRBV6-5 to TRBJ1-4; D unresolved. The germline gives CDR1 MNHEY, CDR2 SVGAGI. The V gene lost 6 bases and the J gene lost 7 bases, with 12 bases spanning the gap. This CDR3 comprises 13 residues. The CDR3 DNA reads TGTGCCAGCAGGGCACAGCGGAGTGAAAAACTGTTTTTT. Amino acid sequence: CASRAQRSEKLFF.

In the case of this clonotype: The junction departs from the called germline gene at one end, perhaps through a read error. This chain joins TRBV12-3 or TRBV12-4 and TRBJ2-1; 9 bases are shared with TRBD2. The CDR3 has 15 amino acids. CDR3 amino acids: CTSSPTSGTYNEQFF. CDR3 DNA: TGTACCAGCAGTCCGACTAGCGGAACCTACAATGAGCAGTTCTTC.

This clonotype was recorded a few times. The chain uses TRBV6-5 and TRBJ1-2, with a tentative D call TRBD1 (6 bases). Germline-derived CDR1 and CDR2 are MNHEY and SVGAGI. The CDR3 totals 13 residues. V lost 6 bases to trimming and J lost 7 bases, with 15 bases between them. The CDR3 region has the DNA TGTGCCAGCAGCGAGGCAGGGGCGGGTGGCTACACCTTC. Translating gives CASSEAGAGGYTF.

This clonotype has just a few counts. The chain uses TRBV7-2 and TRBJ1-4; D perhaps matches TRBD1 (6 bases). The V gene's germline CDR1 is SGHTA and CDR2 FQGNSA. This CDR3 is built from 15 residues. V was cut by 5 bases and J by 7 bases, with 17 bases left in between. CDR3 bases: TGTGCCAGCAGCACCCGGACGGGAGGGGGTGAAAAACTGTTTTTT. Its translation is CASSTRTGGGEKLFF.